This T cell receptor beta chain was recorded in a study of blood T cell repertoires in COVID-19. Background on the study: Both acute and convalescent COVID-19 samples were obtained from the United States, Italy and Spain. Sources were T cells, B-cell-depleted T cells, or PBMCs; the material itself was cDNA or gDNA.

Germline-derived CDR1 and CDR2 are LGHDT and YNNKEL (reference sequence). Trimming stripped 1 base from V and 9 bases from J, with 19 bases between. The CDR3 length is 16 residues. In the original processing: Estimated nucleated cell counts came from reference gene primer amplification. Produced via immunoSEQ multiplex PCR; TCRdb's table is partial and in-frame only. V and J calls and clone size are given by that table; D and trimming were obtained from the DNA. Found here are about 320,000 clones, around 90% of them singletons; the top ten hold around 6%. The sample comprised peripheral blood. The chain is built from TRBV3-1 (or the pseudogene TRBV3-2) and TRBJ2-1; D is possibly TRBD2 (7 bases). This sequence was found in a man younger than 30 who had recovered from COVID-19. CDR3 residues: CASSQAGGLLQGEQFF. CDR3 nucleotide sequence: TGTGCCAGCAGCCAAGCCGGGGGGCTATTACAGGGTGAGCAGTTCTTC.